This paragraph reports one TCR beta chain. Its antigen is still unknown. The data stem from a study of cytomegalovirus exposure and HLA in healthy donors. Study-wide points: Sequencing depth across donors, presence/absence analyses assumed, was roughly uniform.

V shed 0 bases and J shed 2 bases, with 3 bases lying between them. There are 14 residues in the CDR3. Per the germline V gene, CDR1 is SGDLS and CDR2 is YYNGEE. PCR involved 60 Vbeta and 13 Jbeta primers. Clones were read by immunoSEQ multiplex PCR, and TCRdb kept only the in-frame ones, dropping some. Of roughly 190,000 clones detected, about 59% appear once; the ten largest clones hold 2.5% to 3%. The TCR comes from a man aged 40-49 years in good health and CMV-seronegative. Sequenced input: PBMCs. The chain employs TRBV9 and TRBJ2-6, with D hard to call. For the CDR3, the DNA is TGTGCCAGCAGCGTAGCGGCTGGGGCCAACGTCCTGACTTTC. Translated, it gives CASSVAAGANVLTF.